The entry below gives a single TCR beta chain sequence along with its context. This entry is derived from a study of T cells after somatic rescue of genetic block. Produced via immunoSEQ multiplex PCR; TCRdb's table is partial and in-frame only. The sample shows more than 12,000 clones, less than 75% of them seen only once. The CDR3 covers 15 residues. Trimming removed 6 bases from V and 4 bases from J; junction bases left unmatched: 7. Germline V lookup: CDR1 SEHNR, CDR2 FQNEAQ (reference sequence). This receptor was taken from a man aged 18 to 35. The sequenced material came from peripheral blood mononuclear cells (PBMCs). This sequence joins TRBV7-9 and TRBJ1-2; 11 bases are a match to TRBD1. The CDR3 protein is CASRPGTGGLYGYTF. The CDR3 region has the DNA TGTGCCAGCAGGCCCGGGACAGGGGGACTCTATGGCTACACCTTC.